These T cell receptor beta chains were read from a single sample in a study of T cells in Graves' hyperthyroidism and ophthalmopathy. Using its own MiXCR run on the multiplex PCR reads, TCRdb lists one record per CDR3 protein. Among 600,000 to 850,000 distinct CDR3 sequences listed, roughly 20% were seen once. The material sequenced was blood. These receptors all come from a woman aged 50 to 60 with Graves' hyperthyroidism that later progressed to Graves' ophthalmopathy. CDR3s include the opening cysteine and the closing phenylalanine or tryptophan. The D gene is left open where the match is weak. Expanded clones are given a class, and other clones once, few, many or no size at all.

d_gene | abundance | j_gene | v_gene | CDR3aa | CDR3nt
. | . | TRBJ1-4 | TRBV5-1 | CASSLAGGPNEKLFF | TGCGCCAGCAGCTTGGCCGGGGGCCCTAATGAAAAACTGTTTTTT
. | few | TRBJ2-4 | TRBV2 | CASSDQPPRGALYIQYF | TGTGCCAGCAGTGACCAACCCCCCAGGGGGGCCCTATACATTCAGTACTTC
TRBD1 | many | TRBJ1-5 | TRBV6-1 | CASRGQFDQPQHF | TGTGCCAGCAGGGGACAGTTCGATCAGCCCCAGCATTTT
TRBD1 | few | TRBJ2-2 | TRBV11-2 | CASSPRQGATSGELFF | TGTGCCAGCAGCCCAAGACAGGGGGCTACGTCCGGGGAGCTGTTTTTT
. | many | TRBJ2-4 | TRBV7-2 | CASSSITRDIQYF | TGTGCCAGCAGCTCCATTACCCGGGACATTCAGTACTTC
. | few | TRBJ1-1 | TRBV19 | CASSIGPNTEAFF | TGTGCCAGTAGTATAGGGCCGAACACTGAAGCTTTCTTT
TRBD2 | few | TRBJ2-1 | TRBV13 | CASSLGRRGGYYNEQFF | TGTGCCAGCAGCTTAGGCCGGCGGGGGGGTTACTACAATGAGCAGTTCTTC
TRBD2 | . | TRBJ2-1 | TRBV20-1 | CSADKPGLANNEQFF | TGCAGTGCTGACAAACCGGGACTAGCCAACAATGAGCAGTTCTTC
. | . | TRBJ1-3 | TRBV11-2 | CASSFRGFTSGNTIYF | TGTGCCAGCAGCTTCCGTGGGTTTACCTCTGGAAACACCATATATTTT
. | . | TRBJ2-5 | TRBV12-3/TRBV12-4 | CASSLALRVGETQYF | TGTGCCAGCAGTTTAGCGCTTAGGGTAGGAGAGACCCAGTACTTC
. | few | TRBJ2-2 | TRBV4-2 | CASRKFIRTLNTGELFF | TGTGCCAGCAGAAAATTTATCAGGACACTGAACACCGGGGAGCTGTTTTTT